The 7 T cell receptor gamma chains listed next were all sequenced from one sample in a study of γδ T cells in repeated Plasmodium falciparum infection. Flow sorting of PBMC yielded separate Vgamma9/Vdelta2+ and Vdelta2-negative gammadelta T cell populations for bulk repertoire analysis. TCRdb reanalysed the multiplex PCR reads via CATT. The sample includes roughly 27,000 gamma-chain clones, over 2.5% of them seen just once. The sequencing input was gamma-delta T cells from blood. These receptors all come from a pool of human donors (malaria-infected and uninfected, not separated).

This clone was seen many times. Translating this DNA gives a protein that differs at residue 9 from the TCRdb one, which belongs to a much larger clone; a read error is likely, and the protein shown is this translation. The chain links TRGV2 to TRGJ1 or TRGJ2. TCRdb records no J gene; here it was assigned by comparing the DNA to germline. Germline lookup yields CDR1 EGSNGY and CDR2 YDSYNSKV. The CDR3 has 13 amino acids. Trimming took 0 bases from V and 8 from J; bases not matched to a gene: 7. DNA for the CDR3: TGTGCCACCTGGGACGGGCTTTTTCATAAGAAACTCTTT. Protein: CATWDGLFHKKLF.

This clone was detected ten times or more. V and J are TRGV9 and TRGJ1 or TRGJ2. The V and J ends lost 0 bases and 3 bases, in that order; junction bases with no gene match: 5. CDR1 and CDR2 from the germline V gene are GITISATS and ISYDGTV (reference sequence). This CDR3 comprises 14 residues. The CDR3 coding sequence is TGTGCCTTGTGGGAGGTGCATTGTTATTATAAGAAACTCTTT. This translates into CALWEVHCYYKKLF.

This clone was seen ten or more times. A read error is likely here: a far larger clone is one base away. The limits of the CDR3 on the DNA are not certain, so only TCRdb's listed CDR3 is given. The sample carries other DNA sequences with the same CDR3. The V gene was identified as TRGV5, while no J gene was called. The CDR3 is 32 residues long, ends included. CDR1 is VINAFY and CDR2 is YDVSNSKD in the germline V gene. CDR3: CATWDRRRIIRNSLAVEQHWLSQVSIGRIQHF.

As regards this clone: The TCRdb protein comes from a much larger clone and disagrees with this DNA's translation at residue 5, likely due to a read error; the protein given here is derived from the DNA. The rearrangement joins TRGV9 to TRGJ1 or TRGJ2. The J gene is absent in TCRdb and was assigned here via DNA matching to germline. CDR1 GITISATS and CDR2 ISYDGTV come from the germline V gene (reference sequence). This CDR3 has 17 amino acids. CDR3 sequence reads: CALWGVHYPIYYYKKLF. CDR3 sequence (DNA): TGTGCCTTGTGGGGGGTGCATTACCCGATATATTATTATAAGAAACTCTTT.

This clone is termed medium-sized. Additional DNA sequences in this sample encode the identical CDR3. The chain uses TRGV9 and TRGJ1 or TRGJ2. V was clipped by 1 base and J by 6 bases; unmatched bases: 6. The CDR3 runs 13 residues. Germline V gene data show CDR1 as GITISATS and CDR2 as ISYDGTV (reference sequence). DNA of the CDR3: TGTGCCTTGTGGGAGGTTCGAGGTTATAAGAAACTCTTT. It translates to CALWEVRGYKKLF.

This clone was seen a handful of times. Only one base separates this from a far larger clonotype, so it likely reflects a read error. Within the sample, other DNA sequences also encode this same CDR3. The chain combines TRGV2 with TRGJP2. Germline matching of the DNA provided the J gene here, since TCRdb leaves it blank. The germline V gene encodes CDR1 EGSNGY and CDR2 YDSYNSKV. This CDR3 contains 14 residues. The CDR3 protein is CATWDGSSDWIKTF. The CDR3 region has the DNA TGTGCCACCTGGGACGGAAGTAGTGACTGGATCAAGACGTTT.

On this clone: TCRdb pairs this DNA with a much larger clone's protein that differs at residue 16, likely a read error; the protein shown was translated from the DNA. This chain joins TRGV8 and TRGJ1 or TRGJ2. Germline CDR1 VENAVY, CDR2 YDSYNSRV. The CDR3 is 18 amino acids. CDR3 region: CATWQNSTGGYFYYKELF. The DNA of the CDR3 is TGTGCCACCTGGCAAAACTCTACTGGGGGGTATTTTTATTATAAGGAACTCTTT.